These T cell receptor beta chains were read from a single sample in a study of cytomegalovirus exposure and HLA in healthy donors. Produced via immunoSEQ multiplex PCR; TCRdb's table is partial and in-frame only. The table records around 150,000 clones, over 80% of them present only once. The specimen was PBMCs. All receptors come from a man aged 35 to 55 in good health and CMV-seronegative. Each CDR3 is given with its conserved first and last residue. The D gene is left open where the match is weak. The listing skips clone size in some rows; elsewhere it reads once, few, many or a size class.

D gene: -; V gene: TRBV7-2; clone size: -; J gene: TRBJ1-4; CDR3 DNA: TGTGCCAGCAGCTCAAAGCTTGCAACTAATGAAAAACTGTTTTTT; CDR3 protein: CASSSKLATNEKLFF
D gene: -; V gene: TRBV29-1; clone size: few; J gene: TRBJ2-3; CDR3 DNA: TGCAGCGTTCAGCGGGGCACAGATACGCAGTATTTT; CDR3 protein: CSVQRGTDTQYF
D gene: -; V gene: TRBV18; clone size: -; J gene: TRBJ2-3; CDR3 DNA: TGTGCCAGCTCTCCCGAAAGGGGCGCTAGCACAGATACGCAGTATTTT; CDR3 protein: CASSPERGASTDTQYF
D gene: -; V gene: TRBV30; clone size: -; J gene: TRBJ2-1; CDR3 DNA: TGTGCCTGGAGCCCAGGGTACAATGAGCAGTTCTTC; CDR3 protein: CAWSPGYNEQFF
D gene: TRBD2; V gene: TRBV28; clone size: -; J gene: TRBJ2-7; CDR3 DNA: TGTGCCAGCAGTGGCAGCGGGGATCCCTCCTACGAGCAGTACTTC; CDR3 protein: CASSGSGDPSYEQYF
D gene: -; V gene: TRBV27; clone size: -; J gene: TRBJ1-6; CDR3 DNA: TGTGCCAGCAGTTTATCGATGCAGGGCTCCTATAATTCACCCCTCCACTTT; CDR3 protein: CASSLSMQGSYNSPLHF
D gene: TRBD1; V gene: TRBV28; clone size: -; J gene: TRBJ2-7; CDR3 DNA: TGTGCCAGCAGTCCCCGGGGACAGGCGGGCTACGAGCAGTACTTC; CDR3 protein: CASSPRGQAGYEQYF
D gene: TRBD1; V gene: TRBV5-8; clone size: -; J gene: TRBJ2-7; CDR3 DNA: TGTGCCAGCAACGGTGGGACAGGGGGCTACGAGCAGTACTTC; CDR3 protein: CASNGGTGGYEQYF
D gene: TRBD2; V gene: TRBV7-8; clone size: -; J gene: TRBJ2-1; CDR3 DNA: TGTGCCAGCAGCACCCTGACTAGCGGGAGTGTGAATGAGCAGTTCTTC; CDR3 protein: CASSTLTSGSVNEQFF
D gene: TRBD1; V gene: TRBV18; clone size: -; J gene: TRBJ1-2; CDR3 DNA: TGTGCCAGCTCACCGCCCTTTCCCGGGACAGGGAAGAACTATGGCTACACCTTC; CDR3 protein: CASSPPFPGTGKNYGYTF
D gene: -; V gene: TRBV18; clone size: -; J gene: TRBJ1-5; CDR3 DNA: TGTGCCAGCTCACCACAGGACTATCAGCCCCAGCATTTT; CDR3 protein: CASSPQDYQPQHF
D gene: -; V gene: TRBV6-6; clone size: -; J gene: TRBJ1-1; CDR3 DNA: TGTGCCAGCAGCGCCGAGGTGAACACTGAAGCTTTCTTT; CDR3 protein: CASSAEVNTEAFF
D gene: -; V gene: TRBV6-1; clone size: -; J gene: TRBJ2-7; CDR3 DNA: TGTGCCAGCAGCCCCATCGGGTCCGTGCAGTACTTC; CDR3 protein: CASSPIGSVQYF
D gene: TRBD1; V gene: TRBV28; clone size: few; J gene: TRBJ1-2; CDR3 DNA: TGTGCCAGCAGTTTAAACGCAGGGGGCAAAAACTATGGCTACACCTTC; CDR3 protein: CASSLNAGGKNYGYTF
D gene: -; V gene: TRBV11-2; clone size: few; J gene: TRBJ1-6; CDR3 DNA: TGTGCCAGCAGCTTAACGTCTGAGTATTCACCCCTCCACTTT; CDR3 protein: CASSLTSEYSPLHF
D gene: -; V gene: TRBV19; clone size: once; J gene: TRBJ2-3; CDR3 DNA: TGTGCCAGTAGTCGCGCGGCAGATACGCAGTATTTT; CDR3 protein: CASSRAADTQYF
D gene: TRBD1; V gene: TRBV7-2; clone size: once; J gene: TRBJ1-1; CDR3 DNA: TGTGCCAGCAGCTTGGGGACAGGAAAAGCTTTCTTT; CDR3 protein: CASSLGTGKAFF
D gene: -; V gene: TRBV6-1; clone size: -; J gene: TRBJ1-1; CDR3 DNA: TGTGCCAGCAGTGACATGGGGGCGCGCGGCACTGAAGCTTTCTTT; CDR3 protein: CASSDMGARGTEAFF
D gene: TRBD2; V gene: TRBV7-2; clone size: -; J gene: TRBJ2-3; CDR3 DNA: TGTGCCAGCAGCTTCGATACTAGCGGGGGGGTTACAGATACGCAGTATTTT; CDR3 protein: CASSFDTSGGVTDTQYF
D gene: -; V gene: TRBV19; clone size: -; J gene: TRBJ1-1; CDR3 DNA: TGTGCCAGTAGTATAGGATCGGGGAACACTGAAGCTTTCTTT; CDR3 protein: CASSIGSGNTEAFF
D gene: -; V gene: TRBV6-5; clone size: -; J gene: TRBJ1-1; CDR3 DNA: TGTGCCAGCAGTTACTCGATAGTGGGGCGCACTGAAGCTTTCTTT; CDR3 protein: CASSYSIVGRTEAFF
D gene: -; V gene: TRBV4-3; clone size: -; J gene: TRBJ2-1; CDR3 DNA: TGCGCCAGCAGCCCTTCCGAAGAGGGCAATGAGCAGTTCTTC; CDR3 protein: CASSPSEEGNEQFF
D gene: -; V gene: TRBV27; clone size: once; J gene: TRBJ1-2; CDR3 DNA: TGTGCCAGCAGTTTATTTAGCAGTAACTATGGCTACACCTTC; CDR3 protein: CASSLFSSNYGYTF
D gene: -; V gene: TRBV18; clone size: -; J gene: TRBJ2-7; CDR3 DNA: TGTGCCAGCTCACCAGGGCAGTACGAGCAGTACTTC; CDR3 protein: CASSPGQYEQYF